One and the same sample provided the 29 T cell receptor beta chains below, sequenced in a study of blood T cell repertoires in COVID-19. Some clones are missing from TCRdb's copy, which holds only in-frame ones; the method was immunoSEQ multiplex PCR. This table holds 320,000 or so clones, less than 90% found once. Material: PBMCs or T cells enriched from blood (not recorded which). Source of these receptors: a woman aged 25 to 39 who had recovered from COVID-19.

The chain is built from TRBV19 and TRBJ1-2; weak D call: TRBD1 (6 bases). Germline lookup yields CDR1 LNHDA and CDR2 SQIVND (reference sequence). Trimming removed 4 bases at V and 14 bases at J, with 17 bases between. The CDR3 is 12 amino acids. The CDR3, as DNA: TGTGCCAGTAGTAAGGACAGACTATTCTGGACCTTC. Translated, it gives CASSKDRLFWTF. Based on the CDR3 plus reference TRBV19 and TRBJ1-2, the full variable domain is DGGITQSPKYLFRKEGQNVTLSCEQNLNHDAMYWYRQDPGQGLRLIYYSQIVNDFQKGDIAEGYSVSREKKESFPLTVTSAQKNPTAFYLCASSKDRLFWTFGSGTRLTVV.

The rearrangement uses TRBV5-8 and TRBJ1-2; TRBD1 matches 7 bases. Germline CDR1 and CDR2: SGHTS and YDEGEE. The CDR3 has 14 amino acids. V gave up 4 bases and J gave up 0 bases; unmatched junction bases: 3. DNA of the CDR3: TGTGCCAGCAGCCATCAGGGGGCTAACTATGGCTACACCTTC. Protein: CASSHQGANYGYTF.

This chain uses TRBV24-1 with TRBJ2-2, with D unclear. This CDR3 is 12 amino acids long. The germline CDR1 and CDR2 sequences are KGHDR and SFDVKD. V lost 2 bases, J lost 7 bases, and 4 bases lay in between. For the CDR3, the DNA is TGTGCCACCAGTGATTATATCGGGGAGCTGTTTTTT. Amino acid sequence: CATSDYIGELFF.

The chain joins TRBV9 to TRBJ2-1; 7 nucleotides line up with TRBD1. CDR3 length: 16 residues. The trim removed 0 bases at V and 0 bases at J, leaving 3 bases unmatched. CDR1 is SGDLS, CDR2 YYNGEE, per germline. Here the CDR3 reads CASSVDGTVSYNEQFF. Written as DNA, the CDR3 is TGTGCCAGCAGCGTAGATGGGACAGTCTCCTACAATGAGCAGTTCTTC.

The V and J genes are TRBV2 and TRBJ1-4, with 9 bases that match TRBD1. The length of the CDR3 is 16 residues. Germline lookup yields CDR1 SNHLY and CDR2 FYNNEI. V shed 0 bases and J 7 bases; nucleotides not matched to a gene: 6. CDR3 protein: CASSEAVTGGSEKLFF. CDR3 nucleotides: TGTGCCAGCAGTGAAGCGGTGACAGGGGGATCTGAAAAACTGTTTTTT.

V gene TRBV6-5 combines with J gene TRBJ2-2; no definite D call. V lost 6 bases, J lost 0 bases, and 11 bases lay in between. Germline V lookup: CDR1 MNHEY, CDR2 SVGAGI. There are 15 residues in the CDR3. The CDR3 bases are TGTGCCAGCAGGCGGTCCTTCCCGAACACCGGGGAGCTGTTTTTT. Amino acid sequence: CASRRSFPNTGELFF.

In DNA, the CDR3 is TGTGCCAGCAGCCCCCTCGCGGGGGCTTTCTTT. Translated, it gives CASSPLAGAFF. The V call is TRBV7-9, the J call TRBJ1-1; D uncertain. CDR1 is SEHNR, CDR2 FQNEAQ, per germline (reference sequence). Trimming pared 5 bases from V and 11 bases from J, leaving 12 bases between. The CDR3 contains 11 residues.

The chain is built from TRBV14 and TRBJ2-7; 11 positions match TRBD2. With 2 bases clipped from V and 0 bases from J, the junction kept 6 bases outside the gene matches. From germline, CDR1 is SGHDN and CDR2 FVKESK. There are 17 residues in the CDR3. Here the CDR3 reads CASSQRLAGRTSYEQYF. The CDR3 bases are TGTGCCAGCAGCCAAAGACTAGCGGGGAGGACCTCCTACGAGCAGTACTTC.

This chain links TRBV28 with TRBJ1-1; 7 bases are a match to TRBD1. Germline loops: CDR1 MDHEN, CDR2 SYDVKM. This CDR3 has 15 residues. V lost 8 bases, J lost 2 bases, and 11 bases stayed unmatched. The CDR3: CASGRGGAGNTEAFF. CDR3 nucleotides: TGTGCCAGCGGCCGAGGGGGCGCAGGAAACACTGAAGCTTTCTTT. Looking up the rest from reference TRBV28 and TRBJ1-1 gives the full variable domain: DVKVTQSSRYLVKRTGEKVFLECVQDMDHENMFWYRQDPGLGLRLIYFSYDVKMKEKGDIPEGYSVSREKKERFSLILESASTNQTSMYLCASGRGGAGNTEAFFGQGTRLTVV.

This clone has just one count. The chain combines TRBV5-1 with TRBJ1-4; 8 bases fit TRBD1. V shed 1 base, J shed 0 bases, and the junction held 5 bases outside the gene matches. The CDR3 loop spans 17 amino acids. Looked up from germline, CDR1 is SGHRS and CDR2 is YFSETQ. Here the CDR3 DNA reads TGCGCCAGCAGCTTGACCGGACAGGGTGCAACTAATGAAAAACTGTTTTTT. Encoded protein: CASSLTGQGATNEKLFF.

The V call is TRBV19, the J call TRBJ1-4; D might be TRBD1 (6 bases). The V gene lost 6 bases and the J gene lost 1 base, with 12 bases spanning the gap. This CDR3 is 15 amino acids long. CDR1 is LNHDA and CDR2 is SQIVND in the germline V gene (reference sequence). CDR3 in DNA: TGTGCCAGTAGCACCATCAGGGGAACTAATGAAAAACTGTTTTTT. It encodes CASSTIRGTNEKLFF.

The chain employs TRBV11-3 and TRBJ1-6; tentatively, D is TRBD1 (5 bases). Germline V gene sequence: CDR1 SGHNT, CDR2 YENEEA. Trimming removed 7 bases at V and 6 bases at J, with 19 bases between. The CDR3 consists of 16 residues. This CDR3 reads CASNVLEGRCNSPLHF. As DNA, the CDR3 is TGTGCCAGCAATGTATTGGAGGGACGGTGTAATTCACCCCTCCACTTT.

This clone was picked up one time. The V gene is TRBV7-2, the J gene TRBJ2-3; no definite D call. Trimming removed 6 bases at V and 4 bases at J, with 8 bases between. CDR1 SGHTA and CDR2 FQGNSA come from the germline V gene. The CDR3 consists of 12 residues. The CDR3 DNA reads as TGTGCCAGCAGTTCCCGAGCAGATACGCAGTATTTT. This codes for CASSSRADTQYF.

The CDR3 nucleotides read TGTGCCAGCAGCGCACAGGACAGAACCGAGCAGTACTTC. This sequence encodes CASSAQDRTEQYF. The rearrangement uses TRBV3-1 (or the pseudogene TRBV3-2) and TRBJ2-7, with TRBD1 as a possible D gene (6 bases). The CDR3 contains 13 residues. Germline-derived CDR1 and CDR2 are LGHDT and YNNKEL (reference sequence). V lost 5 bases and J 6 bases, leaving 14 bases between the germline ends.

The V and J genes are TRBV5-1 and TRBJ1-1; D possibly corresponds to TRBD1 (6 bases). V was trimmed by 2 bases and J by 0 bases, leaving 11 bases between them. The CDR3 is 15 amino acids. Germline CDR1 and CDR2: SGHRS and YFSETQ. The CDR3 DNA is TGCGCCAGCAGCTTAGGGGGAAGCATGAACACTGAAGCTTTCTTT. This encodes CASSLGGSMNTEAFF.

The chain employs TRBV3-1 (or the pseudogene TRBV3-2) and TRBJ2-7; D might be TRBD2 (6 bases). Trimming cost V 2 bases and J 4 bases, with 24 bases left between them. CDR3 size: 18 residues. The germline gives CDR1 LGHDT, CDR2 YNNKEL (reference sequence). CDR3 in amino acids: CASSQPGPRPPGRYEQYF. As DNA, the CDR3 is TGTGCCAGCAGCCAACCGGGCCCCAGACCGCCAGGGAGGTACGAGCAGTACTTC.

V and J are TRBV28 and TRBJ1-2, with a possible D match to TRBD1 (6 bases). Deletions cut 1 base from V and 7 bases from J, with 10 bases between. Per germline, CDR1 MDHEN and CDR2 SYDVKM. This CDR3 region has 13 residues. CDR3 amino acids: CASSLLTGGGYTF. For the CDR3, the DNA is TGTGCCAGCAGTTTATTGACAGGAGGTGGCTACACCTTC.

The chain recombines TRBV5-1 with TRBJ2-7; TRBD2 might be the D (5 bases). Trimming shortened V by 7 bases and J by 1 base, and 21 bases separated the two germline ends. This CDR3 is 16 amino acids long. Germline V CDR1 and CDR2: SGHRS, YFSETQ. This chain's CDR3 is CASRPGGPPNSYEQYF. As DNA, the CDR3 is TGCGCCAGCCGGCCCGGAGGTCCCCCAAATTCCTACGAGCAGTACTTC.

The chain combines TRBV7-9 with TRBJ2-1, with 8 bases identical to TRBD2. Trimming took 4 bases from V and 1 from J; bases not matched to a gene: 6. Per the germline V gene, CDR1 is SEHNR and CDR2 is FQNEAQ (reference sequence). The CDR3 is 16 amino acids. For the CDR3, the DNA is TGTGCCAGCAGCTCCCGGGGGGGCCAATCCTACAATGAGCAGTTCTTC. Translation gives CASSSRGGQSYNEQFF.

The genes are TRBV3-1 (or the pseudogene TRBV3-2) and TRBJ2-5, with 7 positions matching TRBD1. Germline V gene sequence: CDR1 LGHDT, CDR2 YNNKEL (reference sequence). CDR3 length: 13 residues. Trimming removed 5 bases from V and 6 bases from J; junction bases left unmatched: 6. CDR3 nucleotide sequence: TGTGCCAGCAGCATTGACAGGGAACAGACCCAGTACTTC. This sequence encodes CASSIDREQTQYF.

The CDR3 region is CASSKGPGMVINSNQPQHF. CDR3 nucleotides: TGTGCCAGCAGCAAAGGCCCAGGGATGGTCATTAATAGCAATCAGCCCCAGCATTTT. The genes are TRBV21-1 and TRBJ1-5; TRBD1, the table's D call, lacks a check against the DNA. TRBV21-1 is assigned pseudogene status. The CDR3 length is 19 residues.

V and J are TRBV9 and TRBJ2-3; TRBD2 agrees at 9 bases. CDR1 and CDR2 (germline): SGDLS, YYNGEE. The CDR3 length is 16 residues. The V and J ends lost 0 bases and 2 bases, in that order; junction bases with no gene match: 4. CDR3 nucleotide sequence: TGTGCCAGCAGCGTAGAATTAGCGGGGGACACAGATACGCAGTATTTT. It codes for CASSVELAGDTDTQYF.

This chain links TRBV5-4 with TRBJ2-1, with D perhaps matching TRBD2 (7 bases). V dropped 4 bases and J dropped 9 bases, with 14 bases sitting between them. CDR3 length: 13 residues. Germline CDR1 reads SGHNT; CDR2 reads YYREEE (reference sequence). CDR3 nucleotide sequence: TGTGCCAGCAGCCACCCGGCGGGGGCTGAGCAGTTCTTC. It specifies CASSHPAGAEQFF.

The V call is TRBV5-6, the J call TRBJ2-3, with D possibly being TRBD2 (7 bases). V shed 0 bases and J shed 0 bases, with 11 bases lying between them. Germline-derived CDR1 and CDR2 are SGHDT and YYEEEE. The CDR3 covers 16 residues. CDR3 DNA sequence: TGTGCCAGCAGCTTGGGACGGGGGGCCAGCACAGATACGCAGTATTTT. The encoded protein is CASSLGRGASTDTQYF.

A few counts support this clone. The CDR3 region has the DNA TGTGCCAGCTCGTCGGGACAGGGGTATAATTCACCCCTCCACTTT. Translation gives CASSSGQGYNSPLHF. The V call is TRBV18, the J call TRBJ1-6; 10 bases match TRBD1. Per germline, CDR1 KGHSH and CDR2 LQKENI. CDR3 size: 15 residues. With 6 bases clipped from V and 4 bases from J, the junction kept 3 bases outside the gene matches. Variable domain in full (rest from reference TRBV18 and TRBJ1-6): NAGVMQNPRHLVRRRGQEARLRCSPMKGHSHVYWYRQLPEEGLKFMVYLQKENIIDESGMPKERFSAEFPKEGPSILRIQQVVRGDSAAYFCASSSGQGYNSPLHFGNGTRLTVT.

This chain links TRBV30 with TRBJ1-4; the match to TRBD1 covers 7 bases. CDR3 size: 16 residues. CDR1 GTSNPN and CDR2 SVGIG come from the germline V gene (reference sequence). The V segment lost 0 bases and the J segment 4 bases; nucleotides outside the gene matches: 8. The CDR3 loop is CAWSVDPGTDNEKLFF. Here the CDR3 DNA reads TGTGCCTGGAGTGTAGATCCCGGGACAGATAATGAAAAACTGTTTTTT.

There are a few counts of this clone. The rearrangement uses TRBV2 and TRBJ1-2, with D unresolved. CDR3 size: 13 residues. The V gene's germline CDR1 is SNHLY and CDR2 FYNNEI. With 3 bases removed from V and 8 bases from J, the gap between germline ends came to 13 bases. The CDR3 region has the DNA TGTGCCAGCAGTGACGGACTCGGTCTCGGCTACACCTTC. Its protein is CASSDGLGLGYTF.

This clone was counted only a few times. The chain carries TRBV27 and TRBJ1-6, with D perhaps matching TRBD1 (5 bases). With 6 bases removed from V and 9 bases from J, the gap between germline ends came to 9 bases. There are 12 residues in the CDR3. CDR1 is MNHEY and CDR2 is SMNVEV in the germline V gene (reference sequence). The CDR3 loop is CASRWGVSPLHF. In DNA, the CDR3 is TGTGCCAGCAGATGGGGGGTTTCACCCCTCCACTTT.

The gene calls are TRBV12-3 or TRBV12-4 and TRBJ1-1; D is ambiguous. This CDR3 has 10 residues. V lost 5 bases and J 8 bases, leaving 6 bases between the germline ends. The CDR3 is CASSGGEAFF. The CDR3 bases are TGTGCCAGCAGTGGCGGGGAAGCTTTCTTT.